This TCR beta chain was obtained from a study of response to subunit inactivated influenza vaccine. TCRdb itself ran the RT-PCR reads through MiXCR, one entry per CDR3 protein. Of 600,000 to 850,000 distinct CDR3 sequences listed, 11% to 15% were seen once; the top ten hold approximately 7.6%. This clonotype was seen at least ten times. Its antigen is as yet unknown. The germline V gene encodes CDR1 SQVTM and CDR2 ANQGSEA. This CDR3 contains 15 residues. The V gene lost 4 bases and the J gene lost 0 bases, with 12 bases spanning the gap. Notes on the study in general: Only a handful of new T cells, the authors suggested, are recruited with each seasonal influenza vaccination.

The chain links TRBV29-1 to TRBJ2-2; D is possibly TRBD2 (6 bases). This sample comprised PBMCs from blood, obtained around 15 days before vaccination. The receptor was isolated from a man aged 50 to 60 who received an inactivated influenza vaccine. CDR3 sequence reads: CSVGSRGSNTGELFF. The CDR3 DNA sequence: TGCAGCGTTGGGTCTCGGGGGTCGAACACCGGGGAGCTGTTTTTT.